This T cell receptor beta chain was recorded in a study of blood T cell repertoires in COVID-19. Trimming shortened V by 5 bases and J by 3 bases, and 12 bases separated the two germline ends. Per germline, CDR1 SGHAT and CDR2 FQDESV (reference sequence). The CDR3 runs 14 residues. TCRdb's copy holds only in-frame clones and misses some; the assay was immunoSEQ multiplex PCR. Of 150,000 to 250,000 clones in the sample, roughly four fifths were seen once. This clone was detected only once. Assignments of participants to cohorts depended upon their own reported clinical history. This receptor was identified in a man in his forties who had recovered from COVID-19. This chain links TRBV11-1 with TRBJ2-3, with unresolved D. Sequences were obtained from PBMCs or T cells enriched from blood (not recorded which). CDR3 nucleotide sequence: TGTGCCAGCAGCGAGGTGGGTTTGACAGATACGCAGTATTTT. It encodes CASSEVGLTDTQYF.